The 12 T cell receptor beta chains listed next were all sequenced from one sample in a study of blood T cells in healthy people across ages. Using a J-beta primer mix together with a sample-barcoded 5' primer, a second PCR was run for roughly 7 to 12 cycles. TCRdb re-called the 5' RACE reads with MiXCR, one entry per CDR3 protein. Of 450,000 to 650,000 distinct CDR3 sequences listed, 24% were seen once; the top ten hold 7.5% to 9%. This same sample was also part of a study on T cells of mothers and their children.

Sequenced material: blood. The receptors derive from a boy between 10 and 17 years old in good health.

This clonotype turned up a few times. This rearrangement joins TRBV27 to TRBJ2-7; D perhaps matches TRBD1 (5 bases). Trimming cost V 8 bases and J 2 bases, with 19 bases left between them. The CDR3 has 15 residues. CDR1 and CDR2 (germline): MNHEY, SMNVEV (reference sequence). For the CDR3, the DNA is TGTGCCAGCCCCCGTAGGTCAGGGAAGACCTACGAGCAGTACTTC. Translation: CASPRRSGKTYEQYF.

The chain uses TRBV7-9 and TRBJ1-1, with 7 bases lining up with TRBD1. CDR1 and CDR2 from the germline V gene are SEHNR and FQNEAQ (reference sequence). The CDR3 length is 14 residues. V was clipped by 1 base and J by 5 bases; unmatched bases: 4. DNA of the CDR3: TGTGCCAGCAGCTTAGGACAGGGTTGGACTGAAGCTTTCTTT. Protein: CASSLGQGWTEAFF. Full variable domain (rest looked up from reference TRBV7-9 and TRBJ1-1): DTGVSQNPRHKITKRGQNVTFRCDPISEHNRLYWYRQTLGQGPEFLTYFQNEAQLEKSRLLSDRFSAERPKGSFSTLEIQRTEQGDSAMYLCASSLGQGWTEAFFGQGTRLTVV.

This chain uses TRBV5-5 with TRBJ2-1; 11 bases fit TRBD2. Germline loops: CDR1 SGHKS, CDR2 YYEKEE (reference sequence). This CDR3 is built from 15 residues. The J segment lost 4 bases and the V segment lost 4 bases, leaving 4 bases of the junction unmatched. CDR3 sequence: CASSETSGTYNEQFF. The CDR3 DNA reads TGTGCCAGCAGCGAGACTAGCGGGACATACAATGAGCAGTTCTTC.

The rearrangement joins TRBV4-3 to TRBJ2-7, with 8 bases identical to TRBD2. With 0 bases clipped from V and 0 bases from J, the junction kept 4 bases outside the gene matches. This CDR3 has 16 residues. Germline CDR1 reads LGHNA; CDR2 reads YSLEER. This chain's CDR3 is CASSQDLSGSSYEQYF. DNA for the CDR3: TGCGCCAGCAGCCAAGATCTGAGCGGGAGCTCCTACGAGCAGTACTTC.

This clonotype was recorded a few times. V is TRBV9 and J is TRBJ2-5, with D tentatively TRBD2 (6 bases). The CDR3 is made up of 15 amino acids. V lost 4 bases to trimming and J lost 2 bases, with 15 bases between them. The germline CDR1 and CDR2 sequences are SGDLS and YYNGEE. For the CDR3, the DNA is TGTGCCAGCAGCCCCCAGGCGGGACGACAAGAGACCCAGTACTTC. This gives the protein CASSPQAGRQETQYF. The variable domain in full, with the rest retrieved from reference TRBV9 and TRBJ2-5, is DSGVTQTPKHLITATGQRVTLRCSPRSGDLSVYWYQQSLDQGLQFLIQYYNGEERAKGNILERFSAQQFPDLHSELNLSSLELGDSALYFCASSPQAGRQETQYFGPGTRLLVL.

The chain couples TRBV4-3 to TRBJ2-1, with TRBD1 as a possible D gene (6 bases). V was clipped by 5 bases and J by 4 bases, with 12 bases between them. The CDR3 is 14 residues long. Germline V gene data show CDR1 as LGHNA and CDR2 as YSLEER. The CDR3, as DNA: TGCGCCAGCAGCGATGGGGGCCCGTACAATGAGCAGTTCTTC. Its translation is CASSDGGPYNEQFF.

This clonotype appeared a few times. The chain links TRBV29-1 to TRBJ1-2; a possible D gene is TRBD1 (6 bases). The V gene's germline CDR1 is SQVTM and CDR2 ANQGSEA. The V end was cut by 1 base, the J end by 4 bases, with 22 bases between. CDR3 length equals 17 residues. This chain's CDR3 is CSVEVPAFETGAYGYTF. In DNA form, the CDR3 reads TGCAGCGTTGAAGTCCCGGCTTTTGAGACAGGAGCCTATGGCTACACCTTC.

The CDR3 spells CASSSGTSGMNEQFF. In DNA form, the CDR3 reads TGTGCCAGCAGCAGCGGGACTAGCGGAATGAATGAGCAGTTCTTC. This chain uses TRBV7-3 with TRBJ2-1, with 11 bases matching TRBD2. V dropped 5 bases and J dropped 7; count of bases not matched to a gene: 7. This CDR3 has 15 residues. From germline, CDR1 is SGHTA and CDR2 FQGTGA. Combining the CDR3 with reference TRBV7-3 and TRBJ2-1 gives the whole variable domain GAGVSQTPSNKVTEKGKYVELRCDPISGHTALYWYRQSLGQGPEFLIYFQGTGAADDSGLPNDRFFAVRPEGSVSTLKIQRTERGDSAVYLCASSSGTSGMNEQFFGPGTRLTVL.

CDR3 in amino acids: CASSLEGGSSYGYTF. CDR3 bases: TGTGCCAGCAGCTTAGAAGGGGGCAGCAGCTATGGCTACACCTTC. The chain recombines TRBV7-2 with TRBJ1-2; 7 bases align to TRBD1. The CDR3 has 15 residues. Per germline, CDR1 SGHTA and CDR2 FQGNSA. The trim removed 1 base at V and 4 bases at J, leaving 6 bases unmatched.

This clonotype was counted once. One end of the junction is discordant with germline, which a read error may explain. This chain connects TRBV6-5 to TRBJ1-1; D gene ambiguous. CDR1 is MNHEY, CDR2 SVGAGI, per germline. This CDR3 spans 12 amino acids. The CDR3 DNA is TGTGCCAGCAGCCCCGACGGAGAATCGGCTTCCTTT. It yields the protein CASSPDGESASF.

The table lists this clonotype with a few counts. The rearrangement joins TRBV3-1 to TRBJ1-5; D gene ambiguous. The CDR3 has 15 amino acids. In germline, CDR1 is LGHDT, CDR2 YNNKEL (reference sequence). V shed 2 bases and J shed 3 bases, with 11 bases lying between them. The CDR3 here is CASSQSAGVNQPQHF. CDR3 nucleotide sequence: TGTGCCAGCAGCCAATCTGCAGGAGTCAATCAGCCCCAGCATTTT.

The chain combines TRBV7-2 with TRBJ2-2, with D tentatively TRBD2 (5 bases). This CDR3 is built from 15 residues. Between the trimmed V and J ends, which lost 8 bases and 0 bases, there was a span of 13 bases. CDR1 is SGHTA and CDR2 is FQGNSA in the germline V gene. The CDR3 is CASGGSATNTGELFF. CDR3 coding DNA: TGTGCCAGCGGCGGTAGCGCCACGAACACCGGGGAGCTGTTTTTT.